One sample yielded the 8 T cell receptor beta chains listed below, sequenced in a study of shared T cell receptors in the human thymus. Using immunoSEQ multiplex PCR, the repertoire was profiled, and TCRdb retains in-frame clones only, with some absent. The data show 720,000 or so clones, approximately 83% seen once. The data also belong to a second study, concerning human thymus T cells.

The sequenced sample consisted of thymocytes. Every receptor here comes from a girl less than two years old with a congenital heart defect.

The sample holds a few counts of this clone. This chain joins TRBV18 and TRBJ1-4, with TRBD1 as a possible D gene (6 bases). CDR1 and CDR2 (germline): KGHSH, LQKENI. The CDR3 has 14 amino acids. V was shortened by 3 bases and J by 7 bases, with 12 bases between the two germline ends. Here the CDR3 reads CASSPTGFGEKLFF. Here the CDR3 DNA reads TGTGCCAGCTCACCTACAGGGTTTGGTGAAAAACTGTTTTTT.

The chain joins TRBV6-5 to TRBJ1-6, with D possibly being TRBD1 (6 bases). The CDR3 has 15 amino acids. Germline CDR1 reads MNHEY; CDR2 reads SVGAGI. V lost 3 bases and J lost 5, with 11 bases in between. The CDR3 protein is CASSYKEGDNSPLHF. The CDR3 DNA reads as TGTGCCAGCAGTTATAAAGAGGGGGATAATTCACCCCTCCACTTT.

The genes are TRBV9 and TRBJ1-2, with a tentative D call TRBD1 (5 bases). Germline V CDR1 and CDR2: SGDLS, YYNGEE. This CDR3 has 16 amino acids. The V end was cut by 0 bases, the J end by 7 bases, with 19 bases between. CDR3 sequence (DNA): TGTGCCAGCAGCGTAGAAAGGGCCTCAGGGTTAGGTGGCTACACCTTC. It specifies CASSVERASGLGGYTF.

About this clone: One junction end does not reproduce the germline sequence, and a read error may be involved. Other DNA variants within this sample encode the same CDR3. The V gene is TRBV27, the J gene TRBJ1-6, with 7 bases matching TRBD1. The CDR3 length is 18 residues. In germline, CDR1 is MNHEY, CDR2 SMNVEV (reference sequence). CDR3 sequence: CASKTTGSVTSYNSPLHF. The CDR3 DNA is TGTGCCAGCAAGACGACAGGGAGCGTCACCTCCTATAATTCCCCCCTCCACTTT.

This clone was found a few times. CDR3 nucleotide sequence: TGTGCCAGCAGCGTTTCAGGGTCGGTTAGCAATCAGCCCCAGCATTTT. Residues: CASSVSGSVSNQPQHF. This chain uses TRBV9 with TRBJ1-5; a weak D match, TRBD1 (5 bases). V was shortened by 2 bases and J by 0 bases, with 12 bases between the two germline ends. This CDR3 comprises 16 residues. CDR1 is SGDLS, CDR2 YYNGEE, per germline.

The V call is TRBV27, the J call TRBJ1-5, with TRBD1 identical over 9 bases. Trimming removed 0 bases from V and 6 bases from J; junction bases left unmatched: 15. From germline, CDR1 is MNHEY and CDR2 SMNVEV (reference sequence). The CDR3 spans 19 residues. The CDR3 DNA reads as TGTGCCAGCAGTTTATCCTCTCCTACTTCAGACAGGGGGTGTCAGCCCCAGCATTTT. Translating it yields CASSLSSPTSDRGCQPQHF.

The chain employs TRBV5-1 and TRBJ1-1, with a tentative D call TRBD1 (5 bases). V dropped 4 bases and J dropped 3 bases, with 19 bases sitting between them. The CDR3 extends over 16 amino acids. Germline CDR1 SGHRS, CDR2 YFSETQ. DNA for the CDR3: TGCGCCAGCAGCACGCCGCACAGGAGGGTTGACACTGAAGCTTTCTTT. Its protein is CASSTPHRRVDTEAFF. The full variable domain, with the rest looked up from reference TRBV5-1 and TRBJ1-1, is KAGVTQTPRYLIKTRGQQVTLSCSPISGHRSVSWYQQTPGQGLQFLFEYFSETQRNKGNFPGRFSGRQFSNSRSEMNVSTLELGDSALYLCASSTPHRRVDTEAFFGQGTRLTVV.

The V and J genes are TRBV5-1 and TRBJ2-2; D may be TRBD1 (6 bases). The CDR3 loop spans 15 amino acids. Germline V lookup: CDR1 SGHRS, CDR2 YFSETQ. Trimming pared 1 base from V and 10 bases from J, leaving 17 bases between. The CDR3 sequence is CASSLQDRNRKELFF. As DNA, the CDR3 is TGCGCCAGCAGCTTGCAGGACAGAAACAGGAAGGAGCTGTTTTTT.